The 23 T cell receptor beta chains presented below share a single source sample, sequenced in a study of T-cell reconstitution after alpha-beta-depleted transplantation in children (dated by TCRdb to between 2015 and 2016). The sample's treatment or condition label, decoded: allogeneic hematopoietic cell transplantation with graft depleted of TCRalphabeta T cells and CD19 B cells. The method behind the library was PCR. The data were produced on an Illumina HiSeq 2500. TCR libraries were prepared with molecular barcoding, using unique molecular identifiers to normalize TCRbeta repertoire quantification. The public reads were run again by TCRdb, first through fastp at Q25 and then through MiXCR, and only productive beta chains were kept. Entries that share a CDR3 protein sequence are merged under the most common genes and DNA. In all, the sample holds some 200,000 distinct CDR3 sequences, and roughly 9.1% of those were seen once. The ten largest clones add up to 35% to 45% of the sample.

This sample comprised PBMCs, mostly from graft donor cells, obtained 360 days after TCRalphabeta/CD19-depleted stem cell transplant. Receptors originate from a male patient aged 2 to 10 who had a stem cell transplant for acute myeloid leukemia, so the T cells may come from the graft donor.

A few counts support this clonotype. This chain uses TRBV7-9 with TRBJ1-2, with 8 bases matching TRBD1. Germline CDR1 reads SEHNR; CDR2 reads FQNEAQ (reference sequence). With 5 bases clipped from V and 6 bases from J, the junction kept 2 bases outside the gene matches. CDR3 length equals 12 residues. The CDR3 spells CASSMTGDGYTF. The CDR3 DNA sequence: TGTGCCAGCAGCATGACAGGGGATGGCTACACCTTC.

On this clonotype itself: Since a much larger clone is just one base distant, this may be a read error. This chain connects TRBV5-1 to TRBJ2-1; tentative D call: TRBD2 (6 bases). Trimming removed 4 bases at V and 3 bases at J, with 14 bases between. CDR3 length: 15 amino acids. Germline CDR1 is SGHRS and CDR2 is YFSETQ. CDR3 coding DNA: TGCGCCAGCAGCAGGGACTCGGTCCTCTACAATGAGCAGTTCTTC. It encodes CASSRDSVLYNEQFF.

This clonotype came up many times. This rearrangement joins TRBV20-1 to TRBJ2-6; D unclear. Trimming stripped 0 bases from V and 0 bases from J, with 15 bases between. The CDR3 runs to 18 residues. Germline V gives CDR1 DFQATT, CDR2 SNEGSKA (reference sequence). The CDR3 region is CSARDPAATHSGANVLTF. The CDR3, as DNA: TGCAGTGCTAGAGATCCGGCCGCCACCCACTCTGGGGCCAACGTCCTGACTTTC.

The chain uses TRBV5-1 and TRBJ2-5; D is undetermined. CDR1 SGHRS and CDR2 YFSETQ come from the germline V gene. Trimming removed 5 bases from V and 5 bases from J, with 10 bases in between. The CDR3 sequence is 12 residues long. The CDR3 reads CASSRGSETQYF. The CDR3 DNA follows: TGCGCCAGCAGTCGAGGATCCGAGACCCAGTACTTC.

This sequence joins TRBV4-3 and TRBJ1-3; D might be TRBD1 (5 bases). Trimming shortened V by 2 bases and J by 8 bases, and 13 bases separated the two germline ends. Germline CDR1 reads LGHNA; CDR2 reads YSLEER. The CDR3 has 14 residues. CDR3 region: CASSQRLGGDTIYF. DNA for the CDR3: TGCGCCAGCAGCCAACGACTTGGAGGGGACACCATATATTTT.

This clonotype was counted ten times or more. At one boundary the junction diverges from the germline segment, which might be a read error. V gene TRBV6-5 combines with J gene TRBJ2-4; 7 nucleotides agree with TRBD2. Germline values: CDR1 MNHEY, CDR2 SVGAGI. The CDR3 has 17 amino acids. CDR3 coding DNA: TGTGCCAGCAGTTACTCGAGTTCTAGCGGAGCCCAAAACATTCAGTACTTC. Translation: CASSYSSSSGAQNIQYF.

In this sample, this clonotype turned up a few times. The chain uses TRBV5-1 and TRBJ2-1; unclear D gene. The CDR3 totals 17 residues. Germline loops: CDR1 SGHRS, CDR2 YFSETQ. Trimming pared 4 bases from V and 0 bases from J, leaving 17 bases between. CDR3 region: CASSSIRPSSSYNEQFF. The CDR3 bases are TGCGCCAGCAGCAGCATTAGGCCCTCGAGCTCCTACAATGAGCAGTTCTTC.

This clonotype was seen a handful of times. The rearrangement joins TRBV4-1 to TRBJ2-2; D might be TRBD2 (5 bases). Germline-derived CDR1 and CDR2 are MGHRA and YSYEKL. V lost 7 bases, J lost 0 bases, and 12 bases lay in between. CDR3 length: 15 residues. The CDR3 DNA reads as TGCGCCAGCAATCCGCGGGCTTCGAACACCGGGGAGCTGTTTTTT. This sequence encodes CASNPRASNTGELFF.

The sample holds many counts of this clonotype. The chain recombines TRBV9 with TRBJ2-1, with 9 bases lining up with TRBD2. The V gene's germline CDR1 is SGDLS and CDR2 YYNGEE. CDR3 length equals 15 residues. Trimming at V came to 3 bases and at J to 3 bases, leaving 4 bases not matched to a gene. CDR3: CASSAGTSSYNEQFF. The CDR3 region has the DNA TGTGCCAGCAGCGCCGGGACTAGCAGCTACAATGAGCAGTTCTTC.

This clonotype was picked up a small number of times. The gene calls are TRBV20-1 and TRBJ2-5, with 7 positions matching TRBD2. V shed 7 bases, J shed 5 bases, and the junction held 10 bases outside the gene matches. Germline V CDR1 and CDR2: DFQATT, SNEGSKA (reference sequence). The CDR3 is 13 residues long. The CDR3 loop reads CSGRTSRLETQYF. The CDR3 DNA is TGCAGTGGTCGGACTAGTAGGTTGGAGACCCAGTACTTC.

This clonotype was seen ten or more times. The J gene is TRBJ2-4, the V gene TRBV20-1; 7 bases fit TRBD1. The length of the CDR3 is 14 residues. Germline trimming cut 4 bases from V and 1 base from J; bases unmatched to any gene: 4. The germline V gene encodes CDR1 DFQATT and CDR2 SNEGSKA (reference sequence). This chain's CDR3 is CSANKGAAKNIQYF. In nucleotides, the CDR3 is TGCAGTGCTAATAAGGGGGCGGCCAAAAACATTCAGTACTTC.

This clonotype was observed once. The chain is built from TRBV2 and TRBJ2-1; 10 bases are a match to TRBD2. Losses at the gene ends were 4 bases for V and 8 bases for J; bases not matched to a gene: 2. CDR1 and CDR2 (germline): SNHLY, FYNNEI. This CDR3 has 13 residues. The CDR3 DNA is TGTGCCAGCAGTGTTCTAGCGGGAGATGAGCAGTTCTTC. Its protein product is CASSVLAGDEQFF.

This clonotype has more than one count but fewer than ten. This chain joins TRBV18 and TRBJ1-5; D possibly corresponds to TRBD1 (6 bases). This CDR3 is 17 amino acids long. Germline CDR1 is KGHSH and CDR2 is LQKENI. V lost 1 base, J lost 2 bases, and 15 bases lay in between. In nucleotides, the CDR3 is TGTGCCAGCTCACCACGCCTAGGGCGGACAGGCAATCAGCCCCAGCATTTT. It yields the protein CASSPRLGRTGNQPQHF. The complete variable domain, with remaining parts taken from reference TRBV18 and TRBJ1-5, reads NAGVMQNPRHLVRRRGQEARLRCSPMKGHSHVYWYRQLPEEGLKFMVYLQKENIIDESGMPKERFSAEFPKEGPSILRIQQVVRGDSAAYFCASSPRLGRTGNQPQHFGDGTRLSIL.

This clonotype was seen ten or more times. CDR3 sequence: CSATIQGYNSPLHF. DNA of the CDR3: TGCAGTGCTACGATTCAGGGATATAATTCACCCCTCCACTTT. The chain links TRBV20-1 to TRBJ1-6; the D gene is possibly TRBD1 (5 bases). The V and J ends lost 4 bases and 4 bases respectively, with 11 bases between them. Germline lookup yields CDR1 DFQATT and CDR2 SNEGSKA (reference sequence). The CDR3 has 14 residues.

The chain has TRBV5-1 and TRBJ2-5; D is possibly TRBD2 (6 bases). Trimming took off 2 bases at V and 5 bases at J, with 16 bases between the two ends. CDR1 SGHRS and CDR2 YFSETQ come from the germline V gene. The CDR3 has 15 residues. The CDR3 here is CASSFRGLSGETQYF. DNA for the CDR3: TGCGCCAGCAGCTTCCGGGGACTCAGTGGTGAGACCCAGTACTTC.

This clonotype was seen many times. V usage is TRBV7-3 and J usage is TRBJ2-1; weak D call: TRBD2 (6 bases). The CDR3 extends over 17 amino acids. Germline V gives CDR1 SGHTA, CDR2 FQGTGA. V lost 0 bases, J lost 5 bases, and 17 bases lay in between. In DNA, the CDR3 is TGTGCCAGCAGCTTAACGGTAGGAGGGGAGAGCGACAATGAGCAGTTCTTC. Protein sequence: CASSLTVGGESDNEQFF.

The chain is built from TRBV5-1 and TRBJ2-7; 8 positions match TRBD2. This CDR3 is 16 amino acids long. The germline CDR1 and CDR2 sequences are SGHRS and YFSETQ. With 2 bases clipped from V and 6 bases from J, the junction kept 13 bases outside the gene matches. The CDR3 region has the DNA TGCGCCAGCAGCTTTACCGTGTCGGGAGGGTCGGTCGAGCAGTACTTC. This codes for CASSFTVSGGSVEQYF.

V usage is TRBV18 and J usage is TRBJ2-3; TRBD1 agrees at 10 bases. With V trimmed by 3 bases and J by 3 bases, 3 bases remained unmatched. Germline CDR1 reads KGHSH; CDR2 reads LQKENI. The CDR3 loop spans 15 amino acids. CDR3 coding DNA: TGTGCCAGCTCACCCCCGGACAGGGGGACAGATACGCAGTATTTT. Amino acids: CASSPPDRGTDTQYF.

The table lists this clonotype with a few counts. V and J are TRBV7-2 and TRBJ2-7; 15 nucleotides align to TRBD2. V trimming: 4 bases; J trimming: 2 bases; junction bases outside the gene matches: 3. Germline assignment: CDR1 SGHTA and CDR2 FQGNSA. The CDR3 totals 16 residues. The CDR3 region has the DNA TGTGCCAGCAGCTCCGGGACTAGCGGGAGGACCTACGAGCAGTACTTC. Its translation is CASSSGTSGRTYEQYF.

This clonotype was observed at least ten times. This chain uses TRBV12-3 or TRBV12-4 with TRBJ2-7; D gene uncertain. Trimming removed 1 base at V and 10 bases at J, with 11 bases between. The CDR3 covers 12 residues. In DNA form, the CDR3 reads TGTGCCAGCAGTTTAGGGCAGTTCGAACAGTACGTC. Its protein product is CASSLGQFEQYV.

This clonotype has a count of ten or more. The CDR3 here is CASSPPGTETYEQYF. In nucleotides, the CDR3 is TGTGCCAGCAGTCCCCCGGGGACAGAAACCTACGAGCAGTACTTC. The chain couples TRBV28 to TRBJ2-7; 7 nucleotides line up with TRBD1. Germline V gene lookup returns CDR1 MDHEN and CDR2 SYDVKM. V was pared by 5 bases and J by 2 bases, with 9 bases of the junction left unmatched. The CDR3 spans 15 residues.

This clonotype occurred many times. The rearrangement uses TRBV29-1 and TRBJ2-5; perhaps D is TRBD1 or TRBD2 (6 bases each). V lost 1 base to trimming and J lost 5 bases, with 8 bases between them. The CDR3 is 12 residues long. Germline CDR1 SQVTM, CDR2 ANQGSEA. The CDR3 here is CSVEGRGETQYF. CDR3 coding DNA: TGCAGCGTTGAAGGGAGGGGGGAGACCCAGTACTTC.

The chain carries TRBV5-1 and TRBJ2-5; D unresolved. Germline-derived CDR1 and CDR2 are SGHRS and YFSETQ. V lost 1 base, J lost 3 bases, and 7 bases lay in between. The CDR3 sequence is 13 residues long. CDR3 sequence reads: CASSLWPEETQYF. The CDR3 bases are TGCGCCAGCAGCTTGTGGCCCGAAGAGACCCAGTACTTC.